Presented here are 12 T cell receptor beta chains from one specimen sequenced in a study of blood T cell repertoires in COVID-19. Repertoires were generated with immunoSEQ multiplex PCR, while TCRdb's copy carries only in-frame clones and drops some. The data contain about 130,000 clones, 90% of them singletons. Sequencing input: peripheral blood. Receptor source: a man aged 50 or older with active COVID-19.

This clone has a single count. The chain combines TRBV5-1 with TRBJ2-5, with 11 bases lining up with TRBD2. The trim removed 3 bases at V and 5 bases at J, leaving 9 bases unmatched. This CDR3 is 16 amino acids long. The germline V gene encodes CDR1 SGHRS and CDR2 YFSETQ. The CDR3 spells CASSYKGLAGLETQYF. The CDR3 nucleotides read TGCGCCAGCAGCTACAAAGGACTAGCGGGCCTCGAGACCCAGTACTTC.

V usage is TRBV10-3 and J usage is TRBJ2-5; 15 bases align to TRBD2. The junction had 8 bases not matched to a gene; V was cut back by 5 bases and J by 1 base. The germline CDR1 and CDR2 sequences are ENHRY and SYGVKD. This CDR3 region has 18 residues. The CDR3 nucleotides are TGTGCCATCAGTCCCGGGACTAGCGGGAGGAGATTCCAAGAGACCCAGTACTTC. This gives the protein CAISPGTSGRRFQETQYF.

The chain links TRBV11-3 to TRBJ2-1; 13 nucleotides line up with TRBD2. V lost 5 bases, J lost 8 bases, and 12 bases stayed unmatched. Germline V gene lookup returns CDR1 SGHNT and CDR2 YENEEA. This CDR3 is built from 17 residues. The DNA of the CDR3 is TGTGCCAGCAGCGAACTAGCGGGAGGGCGTCGGTCCCATGAGCAGTTCTTC. Translating it yields CASSELAGGRRSHEQFF. The full variable domain, in which reference TRBV11-3 and TRBJ2-1 provide the parts outside the CDR3, is EAGVVQSPRYKIIEKKQPVAFWCNPISGHNTLYWYLQNLGQGPELLIRYENEEAVDDSQLPKDRFSAERLKGVDSTLKIQPAELGDSAVYLCASSELAGGRRSHEQFFGPGTRLTVL.

The rearrangement links TRBV24-1 to TRBJ2-1, with 9 nucleotides matching TRBD2. The ends lost 1 base at V and 13 bases at J; junction bases unmatched: 13. The CDR3 extends over 16 amino acids. The V gene's germline CDR1 is KGHDR and CDR2 SFDVKD. The CDR3 protein is CATSDFSVAGAREQFF. Written as DNA, the CDR3 is TGTGCCACCAGTGATTTTTCGGTAGCGGGAGCTCGGGAACAGTTCTTC.

This rearrangement joins TRBV7-3 to TRBJ1-2; 9 bases are a match to TRBD1. Trimming at V came to 5 bases and at J to 7 bases, leaving 8 bases not matched to a gene. CDR3 length equals 14 residues. The V gene's germline CDR1 is SGHTA and CDR2 FQGTGA. CDR3 sequence reads: CASSLSGTGIGYTF. CDR3 nucleotides: TGTGCCAGCAGCCTAAGCGGGACAGGGATTGGCTACACCTTC.

The V call is TRBV7-8, the J call TRBJ2-7; 7 bases line up with TRBD1. The CDR3 length is 15 residues. Germline trimming cut 5 bases from V and 2 bases from J; bases unmatched to any gene: 9. The V gene's germline CDR1 is SGHVS and CDR2 FQNEAQ. In DNA, the CDR3 is TGTGCCAGCAGCCGCCATCCCGACAGGGCCTACGAGCAGTACGTC. Protein product: CASSRHPDRAYEQYV.

J is TRBJ2-1 and V is TRBV5-1, with a possible D match to TRBD2 (6 bases). Looked up from germline, CDR1 is SGHRS and CDR2 is YFSETQ. The CDR3 has 14 amino acids. The V end lost 0 bases, the J end lost 9 bases, and 13 bases lay between the germline ends. CDR3 region: CASSLGLDAGEQFF. DNA of the CDR3: TGCGCCAGCAGCTTGGGACTAGATGCTGGTGAGCAGTTCTTC. Together with reference TRBV5-1 and TRBJ2-1, the CDR3 gives the full variable domain: KAGVTQTPRYLIKTRGQQVTLSCSPISGHRSVSWYQQTPGQGLQFLFEYFSETQRNKGNFPGRFSGRQFSNSRSEMNVSTLELGDSALYLCASSLGLDAGEQFFGPGTRLTVL.

The chain uses TRBV20-1 and TRBJ1-4; 7 bases map to TRBD1. Trimming removed 3 bases from V and 13 bases from J; junction bases left unmatched: 11. The CDR3 is 13 amino acids. Germline V gives CDR1 DFQATT, CDR2 SNEGSKA (reference sequence). The CDR3 sequence is CSASVPGQKVLFF. The CDR3, as DNA: TGCAGTGCTAGTGTCCCGGGACAGAAAGTACTGTTTTTT.

The genes are TRBV6-5 and TRBJ1-4, with D perhaps TRBD1 (5 bases). This CDR3 is built from 15 residues. V lost 5 bases and J 2 bases, leaving 12 bases between the germline ends. In germline, CDR1 is MNHEY, CDR2 SVGAGI. CDR3 amino acids: CASSPGGSTNEKLFF. DNA for the CDR3: TGTGCCAGCAGTCCGGGGGGGAGTACTAATGAAAAACTGTTTTTT.

This chain joins TRBV11-2 and TRBJ2-1; D is possibly TRBD2 (6 bases). The CDR3 extends over 13 amino acids. The germline V gene has CDR1 SGHAT and CDR2 FQNNGV. Trimming removed 0 bases from V and 6 bases from J, with 6 bases in between. CDR3 nucleotides: TGTGCCAGCAGCTTAGAACTAGCCAATGAGCAGTTCTTC. Translation gives CASSLELANEQFF.

The chain has TRBV7-6 and TRBJ2-7, with 9 bases lining up with TRBD1. V lost 5 bases to trimming and J lost 4 bases; unmatched junction nucleotides: 9. CDR3 size: 15 residues. Germline V gives CDR1 SGHVS, CDR2 FNYEAQ. CDR3 nucleotides: TGTGCCAGCAGCCATCCCGGACAGGGGCAATACGAGCAGTACTTC. It specifies CASSHPGQGQYEQYF.

V and J are TRBV5-6 and TRBJ1-2; D may be TRBD1 (5 bases). The germline V and J ends were trimmed by 0 bases and 2 bases, with 11 bases remaining between them. This CDR3 comprises 15 residues. Germline V gene sequence: CDR1 SGHDT, CDR2 YYEEEE. The CDR3 region is CASSLVGSGNYGYTF. DNA for the CDR3: TGTGCCAGCAGCTTGGTGGGGTCAGGGAACTATGGCTACACCTTC.